This TCR beta chain was identified during a study of blood T cell repertoires in COVID-19 (dated by TCRdb to 2020 to 2021). Context from the whole study: Samples covering the acute and convalescent phases of COVID-19 were provided by collaborators in the United States, Italy and Spain. The prospective study material was composed of cDNA or gDNA derived from T cells, B-cell-depleted T cells, or PBMCs. Deeply sampled blood TCRbeta repertoires from subjects exposed to, actively infected with, or recovered from COVID-19 were included in the dataset. The repertoires were made available in a free public database intended to serve as a resource for research on the immune response to SARS-CoV-2. The samples were drawn from two sources: the first 160 participants of the ongoing ImmuneRACE study, and 1,254 subjects contributed by 6 global collaborators. Nearly every sample came with metadata listing a de-identified subject ID, COVID-19 status, age in years and sex. Where HLA class I and class II types were available, the types were taken from metadata supplied by the sample provider, not from assay-based typing.

Turning to this clone: Its antigen is still unknown. No base quality values were provided; no much bigger clone lies one nucleotide off.

General conclusions and limits of the study: Clinical and demographic metadata were provided uncurated, with the amount varying by source and participant.

The CDR3 spans 15 residues, from the cysteine through the phenylalanine. Only the CDR3 region is kept as DNA, spanning 45 bases read in frame from base 1. For this chain, trimming is 1 base at the V end and 3 bases at the J end, and the number of junction bases without a gene match is 2. Reading the germline V gene gives CDR1 SQVTM and CDR2 ANQGSEA. The immunoSEQ Assay, a bias-controlled multiplex PCR, was used to amplify TCRbeta CDR3 regions from genomic DNA. As for the original processing: Within the assay, amplification of reference gene primers was used to estimate how many nucleated cells each sample contained. Sequence reads were collapsed and filtered to measure the absolute abundance of every unique TCRbeta CDR3 rearrangement. Productive Simpson clonality was computed per sample as the square root of Simpson's diversity index over productive rearrangements. Held by TCRdb, this immuneACCESS table contains in-frame sequences only and omits some clones. Under half of the omission traces to an unresolved V gene where checked; the cause of the rest is unknown. The D gene and trimming were derived from the DNA, and the V and J assignments and clone size from that table. The sample profile shows around 370,000 clones; around 91% of them were found once. The ten largest clones capture about 6.8% of the sample.

Whole blood was collected in K2EDTA tubes by collaborating institutions according to the institutions' own protocols. For TCRbeta analysis, collaborators shipped samples as frozen whole blood, isolated PBMCs, or DNA extracted from either of those sample types. Recombination joined TRBV29-1 with TRBJ2-1, and 11 junction bases match TRBD2. Material: peripheral blood. The TCR sequence derives from a man aged 18 to 30 with active or convalescent COVID-19. In nucleotide form, the sequence is TGCAGCGTTGAAGCAACTAGCGGGAGCTACAATGAGCAGTTCTTC. Its coded protein is CSVEATSGSYNEQFF.